The rows below give T cell receptor beta chains drawn from one sample of a study of neurological immune-mediated disorders. TCRdb itself ran the 5' RACE reads through MiXCR, one entry per CDR3 protein. The data show 45,000 to 55,000 distinct CDR3 sequences, 10% seen once. Material for sequencing was PBMCs. The receptors here all came from a woman between 40 and 50 years old with HTLV-1-associated myelopathy (HAM/TSP). Each CDR3 is given with its conserved first and last residue. Each record gives: V gene, CDR3 protein.

TRBV5-5 | CASSLIQGSSYEQYF
TRBV10-3 | CAVREEAGELFF
TRBV11-2 | CASGRQGTNSPLHF
TRBV20-1 | CSARGTSGGFTSYEQYF
TRBV7-2 | CASSLTGTSGSTQYF
TRBV7-2 | CASSQAGGLNEQFF
TRBV5-1 | CASRSDTFGQRVRSEQPQHF
TRBV29-1 | CSVYSQDSYNEQFF
TRBV18 | CASSPSGEVQPQHF
TRBV5-1 | CASSRAGTENEKLFF
TRBV24-1 | CATSDQREGRPDTQYF
TRBV20-1 | CSATSLGGRGFYNEQFF
TRBV7-4 | CASSSGVYEQYF
TRBV20-1 | CSARDLSSGVWDEQFF
TRBV4-1 | CASSLVGLGQYF
TRBV5-6 | CASSPTGCGPEGTEAFF
TRBV4-3 | CASSQTGHSLNYGYTF
TRBV20-1 | CSAGRGVSYYNEQFF
TRBV3-1 | CASSQARSPLAGFSYEQYF
TRBV30 | CALGGAWGYTF
TRBV6-1 | CASSGYRDTEAFF